The present T cell receptor beta chain was sequenced within a study of beta chain features in type 1 diabetes. Study-level results: Shortening that was moderate but significant affected the TCRB CDR3s of Type 1 diabetes patients in all four CD4+ subsets.

Every isolated RNA sample was fully reverse transcribed, so sequencing captured expressed TCRB transcripts. Measured with immunoSEQ multiplex PCR; TCRdb has only the in-frame clones, and not every one. Among about 370,000 clones listed, around 9.6% were seen once. CD4+ naive, central memory, regulatory and stem cell-like memory cells were sorted via CD45RO/CCR7/CD25/CD127/CD95/CD27. This clone was counted a few times. The target antigen is unknown. There are 16 residues in the CDR3. Germline V gives CDR1 MNHNY, CDR2 SVGAGI (reference sequence). V lost 5 bases and J 2 bases, leaving 13 bases between the germline ends.

J is TRBJ2-6 and V is TRBV6-6; tentatively, D is TRBD2 (6 bases). Sequenced sample: central memory CD4+ T cells from blood. This receptor was obtained from a man aged 25-45 years with type 1 diabetes. CDR3 bases: TGTGCCAGCAGTCTCACGTGGGGGGCTGGGGCCAACGTCCTGACTTTC. Its translation: CASSLTWGAGANVLTF.